This TCR beta chain is drawn from a study of shared clonotypes between healthy human individuals. On the study more broadly: Researchers drew samples from a couple of women and a few men aged 18 to 49. Donors had three CD4 naive, three CD4 memory, two CD8 naive and one CD8 memory plate apiece.

Replicate PCRs from sorted subsets contained roughly 190 ng DNA, which is roughly 30,000 T cell genomes. This table comes from immunoSEQ multiplex PCR, and its TCRdb copy is limited to in-frame clones, with some not included. The sample includes about 1.1 million clones, approximately 80% of them seen just once. CDR1 is KGHSH, CDR2 LQKENI, per germline. V shed 5 bases and J shed 8 bases, with 15 bases lying between them. This CDR3 comprises 14 residues. This clone was found many times. Sequencing was done on a sample of memory CD4+ T cells from PBMCs. Documented subset: CD45RA-negative fraction. The rearrangement links TRBV18 to TRBJ2-2; D may be TRBD1 (6 bases). This receptor was identified in a man younger than 30 in good health. Some clones in this sample may be carry-over from other donors' samples. CDR3 DNA: TGTGCCAGCTCAACGGGACAAAATGTAGGGGAGCTGTTTTTT. Protein product: CASSTGQNVGELFF.